The 25 T cell receptor beta chains below all came from one sample that was sequenced in a study of CXCR3-negative and CXCR3-positive naive CD8 T cells. Preparation of TRB cDNA libraries relied on 5' RACE carrying UMI labels. From its re-call of the 5' RACE reads, TCRdb lists each CDR3 protein once, without DNA. The listing contains around 40,000 distinct CDR3 sequences. The sequenced material came from memory CD8+ T cells from blood. All receptors come from a human donor in good health. Some clones in this sample may be carry-over from other donors' samples.

The V call is TRBV4-2, the J call TRBJ1-2. This CDR3 region has 17 residues. The V gene's germline CDR1 is LGHNA and CDR2 YNFKEQ. CDR3 sequence reads: CASSQDSWGGSNYGYTF.

The J gene is TRBJ1-1, the V gene TRBV7-9; without DNA, the TCRdb call of TRBD1 cannot be checked. The CDR3 has 13 amino acids. The germline V gene encodes CDR1 SEHNR and CDR2 FQNEAQ (reference sequence). The CDR3 sequence is CASSLVFGDGAFF.

This clonotype is identified as medium-sized (0.01 to 0.1%) from frequency. The genes are TRBV12-3 or TRBV12-4 and TRBJ1-2; TCRdb indicates TRBD1, and absent DNA this call remains unverified. CDR3 size: 17 residues. The CDR3 here is CASTSGAGLDGPNGYTF.

The V gene is TRBV11-2, the J gene TRBJ2-1; the TCRdb D gene call, TRBD1, has no DNA to confirm it. This CDR3 has 16 amino acids. Germline V gene sequence: CDR1 SGHAT, CDR2 FQNNGV. CDR3 residues: CASSFRGRVGFDEQFF.

CDR3 residues: CASSPTSGSAGNEQFF. The chain couples TRBV28 to TRBJ2-1; TCRdb's assignment of TRBD2 cannot be checked, as there is no DNA. The CDR3 is made up of 16 amino acids. The germline V gene encodes CDR1 MDHEN and CDR2 SYDVKM.

The chain couples TRBV7-6 to TRBJ2-7; the TRBD2 assignment by TCRdb is unverifiable without DNA. The CDR3 runs 16 residues. Germline lookup yields CDR1 SGHVS and CDR2 FNYEAQ. The CDR3: CASSLEPGTRGAQQYF.

This rearrangement joins TRBV6-5 to TRBJ2-3. CDR1 is MNHEY, CDR2 SVGAGI, per germline. The CDR3 consists of 12 residues. CDR3 in amino acids: CASSYAGDTQYF.

The V call is TRBV12-3 or TRBV12-4, the J call TRBJ1-2. The CDR3 extends over 13 amino acids. CDR3 in amino acids: CASSLAENYGYTF.

The chain has TRBV6-1 and TRBJ1-4. Per germline, CDR1 MNHNS and CDR2 SASEGT. This CDR3 has 15 amino acids. CDR3: CASSEGTSTNEKLFF.

The chain couples TRBV28 to TRBJ2-3. The CDR3 is 13 amino acids. Germline CDR1 is MDHEN and CDR2 is SYDVKM. The chain's CDR3 is CASRLGGTDTQYF.

The J gene is TRBJ1-6, the V gene TRBV10-3. Germline V gene data show CDR1 as ENHRY and CDR2 as SYGVKD. This CDR3 comprises 15 residues. The CDR3 sequence is CATQGFDSYNSPLHF.

The rearrangement links TRBV28 to TRBJ1-3. The CDR3 is 14 amino acids. Germline V gene data show CDR1 as MDHEN and CDR2 as SYDVKM. This CDR3 reads CASSGPDSGNTIYF.

This chain connects TRBV6-2 or TRBV6-3 to TRBJ1-1; TCRdb names TRBD1, which stays unverified in the absence of DNA. Germline V gene lookup returns CDR1 MNHEY and CDR2 SVGEGT. CDR3 length equals 18 residues. The CDR3 spells CASSYPPYRDHFDTEAFF.

The chain uses TRBV28 and TRBJ2-7; TCRdb picks TRBD1, but there is no DNA to check that call. CDR1 MDHEN and CDR2 SYDVKM come from the germline V gene. There are 15 residues in the CDR3. The CDR3 here is CASRSVQGGLLEQYF.

The chain recombines TRBV28 with TRBJ1-5. Germline CDR1 and CDR2: MDHEN and SYDVKM. This CDR3 has 12 residues. CDR3 sequence reads: CASSWANQPQHF.

The rearrangement joins TRBV7-8 to TRBJ2-2; no DNA is available, so the TRBD1 call from TCRdb remains unchecked. In germline, CDR1 is SGHVS, CDR2 FQNEAQ. The CDR3 is 13 amino acids. CDR3 amino acids: CASRQGYTGELFF. Filled out from reference TRBV7-8 and TRBJ2-2, the complete variable domain reads GAGVSQSPRYKVAKRGQDVALRCDPISGHVSLFWYQQALGQGPEFLTYFQNEAQLDKSGLPSDRFFAERPEGSVSTLKIQRTQQEDSAVYLCASRQGYTGELFFGEGSRLTVL.

CDR3 amino acids: CSVSGIYNEQFF. The V call is TRBV29-1, the J call TRBJ2-1; no DNA is available, so the TRBD2 call from TCRdb remains unchecked. Looked up from germline, CDR1 is SQVTM and CDR2 is ANQGSEA. This CDR3 contains 12 residues.

The rearrangement joins TRBV6-6 to TRBJ2-7. The CDR3 runs 13 residues. Germline CDR1 MNHNY, CDR2 SVGAGI (reference sequence). CDR3 sequence reads: CASSPYGPYEQYF.

The chain joins TRBV21-1 to TRBJ1-5; TCRdb gives TRBD1 as the D gene, but with no DNA this cannot be confirmed. TRBV21-1 is listed as a pseudogene. This CDR3 is 15 amino acids long. CDR3 in amino acids: CASSFRDRVGQPQHF.

The J gene is TRBJ2-1, the V gene TRBV25-1; no DNA is available, so the TRBD1 call from TCRdb remains unchecked. The germline V gene encodes CDR1 MGHDK and CDR2 SYGVNS. The length of the CDR3 is 14 residues. CDR3 loop: CASSEFWGPNEQFF.

The V gene is TRBV28, the J gene TRBJ2-7; as DNA is missing, the TRBD2 call by TCRdb cannot be tested. Germline assignment: CDR1 MDHEN and CDR2 SYDVKM. CDR3 length: 17 residues. The CDR3 here is CASSSNLAGGEGYEQYF.

This clonotype is called medium-sized based on its frequency. This sequence joins TRBV6-1 and TRBJ1-1. The CDR3 length is 14 residues. Looked up from germline, CDR1 is MNHNS and CDR2 is SASEGT. Here the CDR3 reads CASSVGMELTEAFF.

The V call is TRBV7-6, the J call TRBJ2-7; absent DNA, TCRdb's TRBD1 call cannot be checked. This CDR3 region has 16 residues. Germline V gene data show CDR1 as SGHVS and CDR2 as FNYEAQ. The CDR3 reads CASSTVIRDRDYEQYF.

This chain links TRBV29-1 with TRBJ2-1; TCRdb's assignment of TRBD2 cannot be checked, as there is no DNA. Germline V CDR1 and CDR2: SQVTM, ANQGSEA. The CDR3 runs to 13 residues. CDR3 sequence: CSVRVASRNEQFF.

This chain connects TRBV7-2 to TRBJ2-2; the D gene TCRdb calls, TRBD1, cannot be checked with no DNA. Germline lookup yields CDR1 SGHTA and CDR2 FQGNSA. CDR3 length: 16 residues. CDR3: CASSLWEGGYTGELFF.